This TCR beta chain was sequenced for a study of Graves' ophthalmopathy and Graves' hyperthyroidism. Amplifying from RNA transcripts, the study obtained TCR beta CDR3 regions. HTBI primers were used in a first-round RT-PCR, which preceded a second-round multiplex PCR. One entry per CDR3 protein results from TCRdb running MiXCR on the multiplex PCR reads. The sample holds about 500,000 distinct CDR3 sequences, approximately 37% seen once. Study results and limitations: With just under 90% sensitivity and approximately 79% specificity, a 13-signature model separated ophthalmopathy from stable hyperthyroidism.

The V end lost 2 bases, the J end lost 8 bases, and 22 bases lay between the germline ends. This CDR3 region has 16 residues. The germline gives CDR1 SGHTS, CDR2 YDEGEE. In this sample, this clonotype turned up many times. No antigen is known for it. This receptor was taken from an adult man with Graves' hyperthyroidism. V is TRBV5-8 and J is TRBJ1-2, with D possibly being TRBD1 (6 bases). Specimen: peripheral blood or thyroid tissue (not recorded which). For the CDR3, the DNA is TGTGCCAGCAGCTTACAGGGAGGTCGGGGAGACGGGGGCTACACCTTC. Residues: CASSLQGGRGDGGYTF. Full variable domain (missing parts from reference TRBV5-8 and TRBJ1-2): EAGVTQSPTHLIKTRGQQATLRCSPISGHTSVYWYQQALGLGLQFLLWYDEGEERNRGNFPPRFSGRQFPNYSSELNVNALELEDSALYLCASSLQGGRGDGGYTFGSGTRLTVV.